The 19 T cell receptor beta chains listed next were all sequenced from one sample in a study of cytomegalovirus exposure and HLA in healthy donors. Sequencing used immunoSEQ multiplex PCR; TCRdb keeps in-frame clones, though not all of them. The profile shows 150,000 to 200,000 clones, around four fifths of them singletons. The sequenced material came from PBMCs. The receptors stem from a man in his thirties or forties in good health and CMV-seropositive.

The chain has TRBV6-4 and TRBJ2-1; D is perhaps TRBD2 (7 bases). V was clipped by 3 bases and J by 2 bases, with 14 bases between them. The CDR3 consists of 16 residues. CDR1 is MRHNA and CDR2 is SNTAGT in the germline V gene. The CDR3 DNA sequence: TGTGCCAGCAGTGAATGGGGGGGCCAGACCTACAATGAGCAGTTCTTC. This encodes CASSEWGGQTYNEQFF.

The rearrangement joins TRBV4-2 to TRBJ2-5, with a weak D call TRBD1 (5 bases). V lost 0 bases to trimming and J lost 5 bases, with 16 bases between them. The germline gives CDR1 LGHNA, CDR2 YNFKEQ. The CDR3 is 16 amino acids. The CDR3 is CASSQDVVQPGETQYF. The CDR3 DNA follows: TGTGCCAGCAGCCAAGATGTGGTACAGCCAGGGGAGACCCAGTACTTC.

This clone has only one observation. The rearrangement joins TRBV11-2 to TRBJ2-1; TRBD1 matches at 9 bases. Germline V gene data show CDR1 as SGHAT and CDR2 as FQNNGV. The CDR3 runs to 18 residues. Unmatched junction bases numbered 8, after V lost 2 bases and J lost 0 bases. In DNA, the CDR3 is TGTGCCAGCAGCTTACACGACCCGGGACAGGGCTCCTACAATGAGCAGTTCTTC. Amino acids: CASSLHDPGQGSYNEQFF.

The count of this clone is one. The rearrangement links TRBV7-8 to TRBJ2-7, with D possibly TRBD1 on 6 matching bases. The V end lost 1 base, the J end lost 3 bases, and 7 bases lay between the germline ends. The CDR3 runs to 13 residues. Germline lookup yields CDR1 SGHVS and CDR2 FQNEAQ. CDR3 sequence: CASSLDRVYEQYF. CDR3 bases: TGTGCCAGCAGCTTAGACAGGGTCTACGAGCAGTACTTC.

The chain has TRBV11-3 and TRBJ2-7; D may be TRBD2 (6 bases). Germline V gene sequence: CDR1 SGHNT, CDR2 YENEEA. This CDR3 comprises 13 residues. The V end was cut by 1 base, the J end by 6 bases, with 10 bases between. CDR3 amino acids: CASSLGGAGEQYF. The CDR3 coding sequence is TGTGCCAGCAGCTTAGGCGGGGCGGGCGAGCAGTACTTC.

The chain couples TRBV19 to TRBJ1-5, with D uncertain. The CDR3 totals 18 residues. Germline-derived CDR1 and CDR2 are LNHDA and SQIVND (reference sequence). Trimming took 6 bases from V and 1 from J, leaving 22 bases between them. CDR3 residues: CASRRVTSRELSNQPQHF. The CDR3, as DNA: TGTGCCAGTAGACGTGTTACTTCAAGGGAGCTGAGCAATCAGCCCCAGCATTTT.

The chain joins TRBV5-3 to TRBJ1-4; D is unresolved. TRBV5-3 is classed as an ORF, of uncertain function. The CDR3 extends over 17 amino acids. The V end was cut by 0 bases, the J end by 2 bases, with 14 bases between. This CDR3 is CARSLGSRRTTNEKLFF. The DNA for the CDR3 is TGTGCCAGAAGCTTGGGAAGTAGGAGGACCACTAATGAAAAACTGTTTTTT.

V gene TRBV7-9 combines with J gene TRBJ1-6; D remains unclear. This CDR3 is 15 amino acids long. Germline CDR1 reads SEHNR; CDR2 reads FQNEAQ (reference sequence). Trimming took off 5 bases at V and 9 bases at J, with 17 bases between the two ends. The CDR3 DNA follows: TGTGCCAGCAGCCCCCCAGAACTCACAGCTTCACCCCTCCACTTT. Its protein is CASSPPELTASPLHF. Filled out from reference TRBV7-9 and TRBJ1-6, the complete variable domain reads DTGVSQNPRHKITKRGQNVTFRCDPISEHNRLYWYRQTLGQGPEFLTYFQNEAQLEKSRLLSDRFSAERPKGSFSTLEIQRTEQGDSAMYLCASSPPELTASPLHFGNGTRLTVT.

The chain recombines TRBV6-1 with TRBJ1-6; unclear D gene. Germline lookup yields CDR1 MNHNS and CDR2 SASEGT. Trimming shortened V by 2 bases and J by 7 bases, and 15 bases separated the two germline ends. This CDR3 is built from 16 residues. The CDR3 DNA reads TGTGCCAGCAGTGAAAGGGTGCGGGATCGGAATTCACCCCTCCACTTT. It yields the protein CASSERVRDRNSPLHF.

The chain links TRBV5-1 to TRBJ2-5; maybe TRBD2 (7 bases). In germline, CDR1 is SGHRS, CDR2 YFSETQ. The CDR3 runs 15 residues. V gave up 2 bases and J gave up 0 bases, with 11 bases separating them. In DNA form, the CDR3 reads TGCGCCAGCAGCTTAGGGGGGGGGTACCAAGAGACCCAGTACTTC. Residues: CASSLGGGYQETQYF.

The chain couples TRBV30 to TRBJ1-2; D may be TRBD1 (6 bases). Germline lookup yields CDR1 GTSNPN and CDR2 SVGIG (reference sequence). The CDR3 sequence is 13 residues long. Trimming cost V 3 bases and J 7 bases, with 15 bases left between them. CDR3 DNA: TGTGCCTGGAGAGGGCCAGGGGTCGTTGGCTACACCTTC. Its translation: CAWRGPGVVGYTF.

CDR3 protein: CASSPQMGQFSYEQYF. The CDR3 bases are TGTGCCAGCAGCCCGCAAATGGGACAGTTCTCCTACGAGCAGTACTTC. The V and J genes are TRBV7-2 and TRBJ2-7; 7 nucleotides agree with TRBD1. Per germline, CDR1 SGHTA and CDR2 FQGNSA. The CDR3 is 16 residues long. J was trimmed by 0 bases and V by 5 bases; bases with no gene match: 10.

A word on this clone: This specimen includes other DNA sequences encoding the same CDR3. The CDR3 coding sequence is TGTGCCAGCAGCCCTACAGGGGCGGCCTACGAGCAGTACTTC. Its translation is CASSPTGAAYEQYF. The gene calls are TRBV7-9 and TRBJ2-7; 7 bases fit TRBD1. J was trimmed by 2 bases and V by 5 bases; bases with no gene match: 6. The germline gives CDR1 SEHNR, CDR2 FQNEAQ (reference sequence). This CDR3 spans 14 amino acids.

The rearrangement joins TRBV2 to TRBJ2-7; 9 positions match TRBD1. V gave up 7 bases and J gave up 1 base; unmatched junction bases: 14. The CDR3 spans 17 residues. Germline lookup yields CDR1 SNHLY and CDR2 FYNNEI. The CDR3 reads CASIPQPPQGASYEQYF. The CDR3 DNA reads TGTGCCAGCATCCCCCAGCCCCCACAGGGGGCTTCCTACGAGCAGTACTTC.

The chain employs TRBV5-4 and TRBJ1-5; TRBD1 aligns across 11 bases. This CDR3 comprises 15 residues. Germline lookup yields CDR1 SGHNT and CDR2 YYREEE (reference sequence). V gave up 4 bases and J gave up 3 bases; unmatched junction bases: 3. The CDR3 DNA sequence: TGTGCCAGCAGCCCTGGACAGGGGGCCAATCAGCCCCAGCATTTT. Translated, it gives CASSPGQGANQPQHF.

The gene calls are TRBV12-5 and TRBJ2-7; the D gene is possibly TRBD2 (5 bases). The CDR3 spans 14 residues. In germline, CDR1 is LGHNT, CDR2 FRNRAP. Trimming cost V 3 bases and J 5 bases, with 14 bases left between them. The DNA of the CDR3 is TGTGCTAGTGGTTTAGGACTTTTAGTCGACGAGCAGTACTTC. It yields the protein CASGLGLLVDEQYF.

The chain couples TRBV5-6 to TRBJ1-2; a possible D gene is TRBD1 (5 bases). The CDR3 spans 16 residues. V shed 0 bases and J shed 5 bases, with 17 bases lying between them. Germline loops: CDR1 SGHDT, CDR2 YYEEEE. The CDR3 protein is CASSLAATAGWYGYTF. The CDR3 DNA sequence: TGTGCCAGCAGCTTGGCTGCGACAGCCGGGTGGTATGGCTACACCTTC. Complete variable domain (other parts from reference TRBV5-6 and TRBJ1-2): DAGVTQSPTHLIKTRGQQVTLRCSPKSGHDTVSWYQQALGQGPQFIFQYYEEEERQRGNFPDRFSGHQFPNYSSELNVNALLLGDSALYLCASSLAATAGWYGYTFGSGTRLTVV.

This clone has just one count. This rearrangement joins TRBV18 to TRBJ1-1, with D tentatively TRBD1 (6 bases). This CDR3 has 12 amino acids. Germline lookup yields CDR1 KGHSH and CDR2 LQKENI. V dropped 3 bases and J dropped 6 bases, with 8 bases sitting between them. CDR3 coding DNA: TGTGCCAGCTCACCTGGACAGCCTGAAGCTTTCTTT. Amino acids: CASSPGQPEAFF.

The rearrangement joins TRBV7-2 to TRBJ1-2, with 7 bases that match TRBD1. Germline V lookup: CDR1 SGHTA, CDR2 FQGNSA. V trimming: 5 bases; J trimming: 8 bases; junction bases outside the gene matches: 11. There are 14 residues in the CDR3. The CDR3 sequence is CASSTRDRGRGYTF. CDR3 DNA: TGTGCCAGCAGCACCCGGGACAGAGGTAGGGGCTACACCTTC.